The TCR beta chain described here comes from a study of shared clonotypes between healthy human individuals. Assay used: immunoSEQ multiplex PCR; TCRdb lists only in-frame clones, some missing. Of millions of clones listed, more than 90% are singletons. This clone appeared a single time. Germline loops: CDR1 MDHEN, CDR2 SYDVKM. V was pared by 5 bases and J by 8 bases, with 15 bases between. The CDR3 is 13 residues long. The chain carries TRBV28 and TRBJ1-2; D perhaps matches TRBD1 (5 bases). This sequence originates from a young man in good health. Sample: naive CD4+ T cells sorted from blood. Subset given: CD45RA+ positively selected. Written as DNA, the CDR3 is TGTGCCAGCAGTCCCCCTCCGGGGCGAGGCTACACCTTC. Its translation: CASSPPPGRGYTF.